This T cell receptor beta chain was recovered during a study of shared clonotypes between healthy human individuals. Across the whole study: CD4 naive cells filled three plates per donor, CD4 memory three, CD8 naive two and CD8 memory one.

Every subset had its genomic DNA shared out evenly among several immunoSEQ plates. The method was immunoSEQ multiplex PCR; TCRdb's version includes in-frame clones alone and lacks a portion of them. The sample contains more than 2,000,000 clones, more than 80% of which appear only once. The CDR3 totals 17 residues. The V segment lost 0 bases and the J segment 6 bases; nucleotides outside the gene matches: 9. Germline V gene sequence: CDR1 LGHNA, CDR2 YNFKEQ. Findings and caveats of the study: Sharing of clonotypes among donors was expected to vary with sequencing depth. Compared with memory subsets, naive subsets generally had larger estimated richness.

On this clone: Its antigen remains unknown.

Sequenced sample: naive CD4+ T cells from PBMCs. Noted subset: CD45RA+ positively selected. The genes are TRBV4-2 and TRBJ2-1, with 9 bases lining up with TRBD2. This TCR came from a young man in good health. Some clones in this sample may be carry-over from other donors' samples. CDR3: CASSQDEGGRASNEQFF. The CDR3 bases are TGTGCCAGCAGCCAAGATGAGGGCGGGAGGGCCTCCAATGAGCAGTTCTTC.